This T cell receptor (beta chain) was identified in a study of T cell repertoires in aging, cancer and after chemotherapy. At the level of the study: Roughly 8.8 million TCR reads made up the full dataset.

This clonotype qualifies as medium-sized. Its antigen is unidentified. Peripheral blood genomic DNA, not sorted cells or RNA, was the template. This CDR3 contains 15 residues. Trimming removed 10 bases at V and 4 bases at J, with 20 bases between. The germline CDR1 and CDR2 sequences are LNHDA and SQIVND (reference sequence). Multiplex touch-down PCR with TRB-A/B primers amplified rearranged V-D-J TRB sequences. MiXCR, run by TCRdb on the multiplex PCR reads, gives a single entry per CDR3 protein. The data show roughly 3,000 distinct CDR3 sequences, under 25% seen once. The study's findings and limits: Across the chemotherapy interval, each cancer cohort showed higher median generation probability, suggesting thymic rebound.

The source material was blood. The TCR comes from a human donor with a blood cancer. The chain is built from TRBV19 and TRBJ1-5; tentative D call: TRBD1 (5 bases). CDR3 in amino acids: CATRQRVALNQPQHF. CDR3 nucleotide sequence: TGTGCCACCAGACAGCGGGTGGCCTTAAATCAGCCCCAGCATTTT.